The 5 T cell receptor beta chains presented below share a single source sample, sequenced in a study of cytomegalovirus exposure and HLA in healthy donors. Clones were read by immunoSEQ multiplex PCR, and TCRdb kept only the in-frame ones, dropping some. Among some 120,000 clones listed, more than 70% were seen once. What was sequenced was PBMCs. Source of these receptors: a man between 25 and 39 years old in good health and CMV-seronegative.

In this sample, this clone turned up a few times. V gene TRBV5-1 combines with J gene TRBJ1-2, with D tentatively TRBD1 (5 bases). The germline gives CDR1 SGHRS, CDR2 YFSETQ. V gave up 1 base and J gave up 2 bases, with 9 bases separating them. The CDR3 has 14 amino acids. CDR3 loop: CASSLTRQNYGYTF. The CDR3 bases are TGCGCCAGCAGCTTGACGAGACAGAACTATGGCTACACCTTC. Full variable domain (rest looked up from reference TRBV5-1 and TRBJ1-2): KAGVTQTPRYLIKTRGQQVTLSCSPISGHRSVSWYQQTPGQGLQFLFEYFSETQRNKGNFPGRFSGRQFSNSRSEMNVSTLELGDSALYLCASSLTRQNYGYTFGSGTRLTVV.

The chain couples TRBV4-1 to TRBJ2-7, with 7 bases fitting TRBD2. CDR1 MGHRA and CDR2 YSYEKL come from the germline V gene. V lost 0 bases to trimming and J lost 7 bases; unmatched junction nucleotides: 6. CDR3 length equals 14 residues. The chain's CDR3 is CASSQEETSVEQYF. CDR3 bases: TGCGCCAGCAGCCAAGAAGAAACTAGCGTTGAGCAGTACTTC.

J is TRBJ2-7 and V is TRBV7-2; 7 bases map to TRBD1. The CDR3 has 15 residues. Unmatched junction bases numbered 12, after V lost 5 bases and J lost 5 bases. The germline V gene has CDR1 SGHTA and CDR2 FQGNSA. The CDR3 region is CASSPRSTGPHEQYF. The CDR3 bases are TGTGCCAGCAGCCCCCGTTCGACAGGGCCCCACGAGCAGTACTTC.

The chain combines TRBV2 with TRBJ1-1, with D unclear. Germline CDR1 SNHLY, CDR2 FYNNEI. The germline V and J ends were trimmed by 6 bases and 2 bases, with 10 bases remaining between them. The CDR3 totals 13 residues. The CDR3 spells CASRGHLNTEAFF. The CDR3 DNA follows: TGTGCCAGCAGGGGCCACCTTAACACTGAAGCTTTCTTT.

The chain combines TRBV7-3 with TRBJ2-5; 9 bases match TRBD2. After removal of 2 bases from V and 4 bases from J, the junction contained 5 bases not matched to a gene. This CDR3 spans 15 amino acids. Germline V gives CDR1 SGHTA, CDR2 FQGTGA. The CDR3 spells CASSLLRREGETQYF. Written as DNA, the CDR3 is TGTGCCAGCAGCTTACTCCGGCGGGAGGGAGAGACCCAGTACTTC. Looking up the rest from reference TRBV7-3 and TRBJ2-5 gives the full variable domain: GAGVSQTPSNKVTEKGKYVELRCDPISGHTALYWYRQSLGQGPEFLIYFQGTGAADDSGLPNDRFFAVRPEGSVSTLKIQRTERGDSAVYLCASSLLRREGETQYFGPGTRLLVL.